This is a list of T cell receptor beta chains from one sample in a study of blood T cell repertoires in COVID-19. Clones were sequenced by immunoSEQ multiplex PCR, and TCRdb holds only the in-frame ones, with some missing. The sample lists fewer than 95,000 clones, about two thirds occurring once. The sequencing sample was made of peripheral blood. The receptors shown here come from a woman of 80 years or more with acute or convalescent COVID-19. Both conserved end residues are part of each CDR3. The D gene is left open where the match is weak. Where a row states a size, it is once, few, many or the class of an expanded clone; other rows omit it.

d_call: TRBD1
j_call: TRBJ1-4
v_call: TRBV27
clone_size: once
cdr3_nt: TGTGCCAGCCGTAAGACAGGGATTTATGAAAAACTGTTTTTT
cdr3_aa: CASRKTGIYEKLFF

d_call: -
j_call: TRBJ2-1
v_call: TRBV6-6
clone_size: -
cdr3_nt: TGTGCCAGCAGTTACTCTTACCGGCAGGGCGGTGAGCAGTTCTTC
cdr3_aa: CASSYSYRQGGEQFF

d_call: TRBD1
j_call: TRBJ1-5
v_call: TRBV28
clone_size: -
cdr3_nt: TGTGCCAGCAGGTACCGGGACAGGGTTGATCAGCCCCAGCATTTT
cdr3_aa: CASRYRDRVDQPQHF

d_call: TRBD2
j_call: TRBJ2-1
v_call: TRBV4-1
clone_size: -
cdr3_nt: TGCGCCAGCAGCCCCCCTCCGGGCGGGGGGGTAGGTGAGCAGTTCTTC
cdr3_aa: CASSPPPGGGVGEQFF

d_call: TRBD1
j_call: TRBJ1-5
v_call: TRBV18
clone_size: -
cdr3_nt: TGTGCCAGCTCACGAGAGGGGGCTAGGACCAATCAGCCCCAGCATTTT
cdr3_aa: CASSREGARTNQPQHF

d_call: -
j_call: TRBJ1-2
v_call: TRBV7-9
clone_size: -
cdr3_nt: TGTGCCAGCAGCCCCCCAGAGGCGGCGTATGGCTACACCTTC
cdr3_aa: CASSPPEAAYGYTF

d_call: -
j_call: TRBJ1-5
v_call: TRBV2
clone_size: -
cdr3_nt: TGTGCCAGCAGTGGGCCAGGGGTGAGGCCCCAGCATTTT
cdr3_aa: CASSGPGVRPQHF

d_call: TRBD1
j_call: TRBJ1-1
v_call: TRBV3-1/TRBV3-2
clone_size: -
cdr3_nt: TGTGCCAGCAGCCAGACTTACGGACAGGTATTGAACACTGAAGCTTTCTTT
cdr3_aa: CASSQTYGQVLNTEAFF

d_call: -
j_call: TRBJ2-1
v_call: TRBV5-1
clone_size: -
cdr3_nt: TGCGCCAGCAGCTCCGGGACTCTCGAAATCAGTGAGCAGTTCTTC
cdr3_aa: CASSSGTLEISEQFF

d_call: TRBD1
j_call: TRBJ1-2
v_call: TRBV4-3
clone_size: -
cdr3_nt: TGCGCCAGCAGCCCTACATTGACGGACAGGGGGCTTAACTATGGCTACACCTTC
cdr3_aa: CASSPTLTDRGLNYGYTF

d_call: -
j_call: TRBJ1-1
v_call: TRBV2
clone_size: few
cdr3_nt: TGTGCCAGCAGTGAGGACGGGGTAGCTTTCTTT
cdr3_aa: CASSEDGVAFF

d_call: TRBD1
j_call: TRBJ1-5
v_call: TRBV19
clone_size: few
cdr3_nt: TGTGCCAGTAGTCTTGGACAGGGGGGGAACCAGCCCCAGCATTTT
cdr3_aa: CASSLGQGGNQPQHF

d_call: -
j_call: TRBJ1-1
v_call: TRBV3-1/TRBV3-2
clone_size: once
cdr3_nt: TGTGCCAGCAGCCAAGAGGACACCTTGAACACTGAAGCTTTCTTT
cdr3_aa: CASSQEDTLNTEAFF

d_call: -
j_call: TRBJ1-1
v_call: TRBV7-9
clone_size: -
cdr3_nt: TGTGCCAGCAGCAGGGGGAGGACTGAAGCTTTCTTT
cdr3_aa: CASSRGRTEAFF

d_call: TRBD2
j_call: TRBJ2-5
v_call: TRBV7-2
clone_size: once
cdr3_nt: TGTGCCAGCAGCTTGGGCGGGGGGGCTGTGACCCAGTACTTC
cdr3_aa: CASSLGGGAVTQYF

d_call: TRBD1
j_call: TRBJ2-6
v_call: TRBV19
clone_size: -
cdr3_nt: TGTGCCACCCTCCGTCATGGGGACAGCTCTGGGGCCAACGTCCTGACTTTC
cdr3_aa: CATLRHGDSSGANVLTF

d_call: -
j_call: TRBJ2-7
v_call: TRBV7-2
clone_size: -
cdr3_nt: TGTGCCAGCAGCTTAAGTTGGGCGCGCCCTGTCGAGCAGTACTTC
cdr3_aa: CASSLSWARPVEQYF

d_call: TRBD1
j_call: TRBJ1-2
v_call: TRBV7-9
clone_size: once
cdr3_nt: TGTGCCAGCAGCGCCGGACAGGAGATGGGGGGCTACACCTTC
cdr3_aa: CASSAGQEMGGYTF

d_call: -
j_call: TRBJ1-2
v_call: TRBV27
clone_size: -
cdr3_nt: TGTGCCAGCAGTACTGGACTCGGTCGTGTCTACACCTTC
cdr3_aa: CASSTGLGRVYTF

d_call: -
j_call: TRBJ1-4
v_call: TRBV6-1
clone_size: -
cdr3_nt: TGTGCCAGCAGTGAATCAGGAGGGGCAGATGAAAAACTGTTTTTT
cdr3_aa: CASSESGGADEKLFF

d_call: TRBD1
j_call: TRBJ2-7
v_call: TRBV2
clone_size: -
cdr3_nt: TGTGCCAGCCTTCCCGGGACAGACTCCTACGAGCAGTACTTC
cdr3_aa: CASLPGTDSYEQYF

d_call: -
j_call: TRBJ2-7
v_call: TRBV4-3
clone_size: few
cdr3_nt: TGCGCCAGCAGCCAGGAGGGCAGGGCTACCTACGAGCAGTACTTC
cdr3_aa: CASSQEGRATYEQYF

d_call: TRBD1
j_call: TRBJ1-5
v_call: TRBV11-2
clone_size: -
cdr3_nt: TGTGCCAGCAGCGGGGGACAGGGCTGGGATCAGCCCCAGCATTTT
cdr3_aa: CASSGGQGWDQPQHF

d_call: -
j_call: TRBJ1-4
v_call: TRBV5-1
clone_size: -
cdr3_nt: TGCGCCAGCAGCTTTTCGGGGGAAGGTGAAAAACTGTTTTTT
cdr3_aa: CASSFSGEGEKLFF

d_call: TRBD1
j_call: TRBJ2-2
v_call: TRBV11-3
clone_size: -
cdr3_nt: TGTGCCAGCAGCTTAACAGGGGAGAACACCGGGGAGCTGTTTTTT
cdr3_aa: CASSLTGENTGELFF

d_call: -
j_call: TRBJ1-2
v_call: TRBV5-5
clone_size: -
cdr3_nt: TGTGCCAGCAGCTTGACGGGGGGCCTGGACTATGGCTACACCTTC
cdr3_aa: CASSLTGGLDYGYTF

d_call: -
j_call: TRBJ2-7
v_call: TRBV24-1
clone_size: -
cdr3_nt: TGTGCCACCAGTGATCGGACAACCTACGAGCAGTACTTC
cdr3_aa: CATSDRTTYEQYF

d_call: TRBD1
j_call: TRBJ1-1
v_call: TRBV5-1
clone_size: once
cdr3_nt: TGCGCCAGCAGCTTATGGACAGGCATGAACACTGAAGCTTTCTTT
cdr3_aa: CASSLWTGMNTEAFF

d_call: TRBD1
j_call: TRBJ1-1
v_call: TRBV9
clone_size: -
cdr3_nt: TGTGCCAGCAGTCAACCGGGACAGGGTTCGAGCACTGAAGCTTTCTTT
cdr3_aa: CASSQPGQGSSTEAFF

d_call: -
j_call: TRBJ2-7
v_call: TRBV28
clone_size: -
cdr3_nt: TGTGCCAGCAGTCCCTCAGTCTACGAGCAGTACTTC
cdr3_aa: CASSPSVYEQYF

d_call: TRBD1
j_call: TRBJ2-7
v_call: TRBV7-2
clone_size: few
cdr3_nt: TGTGCCAGCAGCTACCTGGGACAGCCGCTCTACGAGCAGTACTTC
cdr3_aa: CASSYLGQPLYEQYF

d_call: TRBD1
j_call: TRBJ2-2
v_call: TRBV4-2
clone_size: -
cdr3_nt: TGTGCCAGCAGCCAGGGGACAGACACCGGGGAGCTGTTTTTT
cdr3_aa: CASSQGTDTGELFF

d_call: TRBD1
j_call: TRBJ1-1
v_call: TRBV5-6
clone_size: once
cdr3_nt: TGTGCCAGCAGCTTGCTGGGACAGGGCCCCACGGGGCAAGCTTTCTTT
cdr3_aa: CASSLLGQGPTGQAFF

d_call: -
j_call: TRBJ1-1
v_call: TRBV18
clone_size: -
cdr3_nt: TGTGCCAGCTCACTCGCGTCCATGAACACTGAAGCTTTCTTT
cdr3_aa: CASSLASMNTEAFF

d_call: TRBD1
j_call: TRBJ1-4
v_call: TRBV28
clone_size: -
cdr3_nt: TGTGCCAGCACCCAGGTGGGACAGTCTAATGAAAAACTGTTTTTT
cdr3_aa: CASTQVGQSNEKLFF

d_call: -
j_call: TRBJ1-2
v_call: TRBV19
clone_size: -
cdr3_nt: TGTGCCAGTAGTGCCAGGGGACCTCTATATGGCTACACCTTC
cdr3_aa: CASSARGPLYGYTF

d_call: TRBD1
j_call: TRBJ1-5
v_call: TRBV9
clone_size: -
cdr3_nt: TGTGCCAGCAGCCCGGGACAGGGCGACCAGCCCCAGCATTTT
cdr3_aa: CASSPGQGDQPQHF

d_call: -
j_call: TRBJ1-6
v_call: TRBV4-3
clone_size: few
cdr3_nt: TGCGCCAGCAGCCAAGATTTCGGGGACACGTGGAATTCACCCCTCCACTTT
cdr3_aa: CASSQDFGDTWNSPLHF

d_call: TRBD2
j_call: TRBJ2-3
v_call: TRBV2
clone_size: once
cdr3_nt: TGTGCCAGCAATCGGCTAGCGGGGCGCACAGATACGCAGTATTTT
cdr3_aa: CASNRLAGRTDTQYF

d_call: -
j_call: TRBJ1-2
v_call: TRBV5-1
clone_size: -
cdr3_nt: TGCGCCAGCAGCTTCTATGAAGGGACATTCCAGGGAGTAGTCTATGGCTACACCTTC
cdr3_aa: CASSFYEGTFQGVVYGYTF

d_call: -
j_call: TRBJ2-1
v_call: TRBV7-2
clone_size: few
cdr3_nt: TGTGCCAGCAGCCCCCCAGGGGACAATGAGCAGTTCTTC
cdr3_aa: CASSPPGDNEQFF

d_call: -
j_call: TRBJ1-4
v_call: TRBV7-8
clone_size: few
cdr3_nt: TGTGCCAGCAGCAAGGGGGGGGGCGGAAAACTGTTTTTT
cdr3_aa: CASSKGGGGKLFF

d_call: -
j_call: TRBJ2-1
v_call: TRBV13
clone_size: -
cdr3_nt: TGTGCCAGCAGCTTAGGCCGAAACTTGAGGGATGAGCAGTTCTTC
cdr3_aa: CASSLGRNLRDEQFF

d_call: -
j_call: TRBJ2-7
v_call: TRBV29-1
clone_size: -
cdr3_nt: TGCAGCGTCCTGACAGACTCCTACGAGCAGTACTTC
cdr3_aa: CSVLTDSYEQYF

d_call: -
j_call: TRBJ1-6
v_call: TRBV28
clone_size: -
cdr3_nt: TGTGCCAGCAGTTTAGCAGGGTACGACTCACCCCTCCACTTT
cdr3_aa: CASSLAGYDSPLHF

d_call: TRBD1
j_call: TRBJ1-4
v_call: TRBV6-6
clone_size: once
cdr3_nt: TGTGCCAGCAGCCCTCGACAGGGGGCAAAACTGTTTTTT
cdr3_aa: CASSPRQGAKLFF